The 3 T cell receptor beta chains below come from one sample, sequenced in a study of vaccination effects on CD4 cells after COVID-19. The repertoire was sequenced with immunoSEQ multiplex PCR; TCRdb's copy has only in-frame clones and lacks some. The data hold roughly 15,000 clones, with over 65% observed a single time. Sequencing followed a ViraFEST assay step that expanded antigen-specific CD4+ T cells with viral peptide pools. Culture lasted roughly 9 days before CD4+ T cell isolation. Their antigens are not known. This material consisted of CD4+ T cells from PBMCs cultured with HCoV-229E spike peptides, taken before COVID-19 vaccination. The source of these receptors is a human donor who received a COVID-19 vaccine.

This clone was seen a handful of times. The chain is built from TRBV3-1 (or the pseudogene TRBV3-2) and TRBJ2-4; perhaps TRBD1 as D (6 bases). There are 15 residues in the CDR3. From germline, CDR1 is LGHDT and CDR2 YNNKEL (reference sequence). V was pared by 5 bases and J by 0 bases, with 11 bases between. Here the CDR3 reads CASSRTGIAKNIQYF. Written as DNA, the CDR3 is TGTGCCAGCAGCAGAACAGGGATAGCCAAAAACATTCAGTACTTC.

The chain combines TRBV3-1 (or the pseudogene TRBV3-2) with TRBJ2-7, with D possibly being TRBD1 or TRBD2 (5 bases each). This CDR3 is 13 amino acids long. The germline V gene has CDR1 LGHDT and CDR2 YNNKEL (reference sequence). V shed 2 bases and J shed 6 bases, with 11 bases lying between them. The CDR3 protein is CASSQHRDREQYF. The CDR3 bases are TGTGCCAGCAGCCAACACCGGGACCGCGAGCAGTACTTC.

The rearrangement links TRBV30 to TRBJ1-2; D perhaps matches TRBD1 (6 bases). V lost 3 bases and J lost 8, with 16 bases in between. Germline V gene data show CDR1 as GTSNPN and CDR2 as SVGIG (reference sequence). This CDR3 region has 13 residues. The CDR3 sequence: CAWRFYRDQGYTF. CDR3 sequence (DNA): TGTGCCTGGAGGTTCTACAGGGATCAAGGCTACACCTTC.